This entry concerns a single TCR beta chain. One end of the junction varies from germline; a read error may be responsible. CDR3-region Arm-PCR and iRepertoire HTBI primers produced the TCR beta libraries. TCRdb itself ran the multiplex PCR reads through MiXCR, one entry per CDR3 protein. The sample lists 400,000 to 550,000 distinct CDR3 sequences, roughly 17% occurring once. CDR1 and CDR2 (germline): MRHNA, SNTAGT. This CDR3 is 18 amino acids long. These data originate in a study of regulatory T cells in long-lasting Graves disease. Time point described: newly diagnosed GD, antithyroid drugs for less than 3 months. PBMC-derived RNA was used for the TCR library. Each patient gave 7.5 to 9 milliliters of EDTA-anticoagulated peripheral blood. These data also formed part of another study, on T cells in Graves' hyperthyroidism and ophthalmopathy. As reported in that work: In the first-round RT-PCR of the TCR CDR3, the HTBI primer set was used.

The source is a woman in her 30s with Graves disease. The chain joins TRBV6-4 to TRBJ1-2; 7 bases agree with TRBD1. The source was peripheral blood mononuclear cells (PBMCs), collected at new diagnosis, from a patient treated with antithyroid drugs. The CDR3 DNA sequence: TGTGCCAGCAGTTACTCGAAACGACGGGACAGTACTAACTATGGCTACACCTTC. Protein sequence: CASSYSKRRDSTNYGYTF.